Listed here are 29 T cell receptor beta chains from one sample, sequenced in a study of T cells after yellow fever vaccination. MiXCR, applied by TCRdb to the 5' RACE reads, yields one record per CDR3 protein. The sample consists of hundreds of thousands of distinct CDR3 sequences, around 8.1% of them appearing once. The sequencing here drew on PBMCs, taken about 49 days after the first yellow fever vaccination. Receptors originate from a man between 18 and 29 years old who received the YFV17D yellow fever vaccine.

The gene calls are TRBV12-3 or TRBV12-4 and TRBJ1-1; D is unresolved. CDR3 length equals 14 residues. Trimming took 3 bases from V and 0 from J, leaving 8 bases between them. The CDR3 region is CASSFGLMNTEAFF. CDR3 coding DNA: TGTGCCAGCAGTTTTGGTCTCATGAACACTGAAGCTTTCTTT.

This clonotype turned up a few times. The CDR3 reads CASRNRGSTEAFF. CDR3 in DNA: TGCGCCAGCAGAAACAGGGGAAGCACTGAAGCTTTCTTT. The chain combines TRBV4-3 with TRBJ1-1; 7 bases map to TRBD1. Trimming cost V 6 bases and J 4 bases; bases outside gene matches: 5. Germline lookup yields CDR1 LGHNA and CDR2 YSLEER. The CDR3 is 13 residues long.

This clonotype was recorded many times. The chain combines TRBV5-1 with TRBJ2-2, with D maybe TRBD1 (6 bases). The CDR3 spans 16 residues. Germline CDR1 and CDR2: SGHRS and YFSETQ. The V end was cut by 1 base, the J end by 3 bases, with 13 bases between. The chain's CDR3 is CASSLLPGVDTGELFF. Here the CDR3 DNA reads TGCGCCAGCAGCTTGCTACCAGGGGTCGACACCGGGGAGCTGTTTTTT.

This clonotype occurred many times. The chain has TRBV20-1 and TRBJ2-7, with 9 bases lining up with TRBD1. CDR3 length equals 15 residues. In germline, CDR1 is DFQATT, CDR2 SNEGSKA (reference sequence). Trimming removed 2 bases from V and 7 bases from J; junction bases left unmatched: 12. This CDR3 is CSARIVGQGLGEQYF. CDR3 DNA sequence: TGCAGTGCTAGAATCGTGGGACAGGGCTTAGGGGAGCAGTACTTC.

The table lists this clonotype with a few counts. The V gene is TRBV5-1, the J gene TRBJ2-5; D might be TRBD1 or TRBD2, each matching 5 bases. V was trimmed by 0 bases and J by 5 bases, leaving 8 bases between them. Germline CDR1 SGHRS, CDR2 YFSETQ. The CDR3 has 13 residues. The CDR3 coding sequence is TGCGCCAGCAGCTTGGAGGGGACGGAGACCCAGTACTTC. Its protein is CASSLEGTETQYF. The complete variable domain, with remaining parts taken from reference TRBV5-1 and TRBJ2-5, reads KAGVTQTPRYLIKTRGQQVTLSCSPISGHRSVSWYQQTPGQGLQFLFEYFSETQRNKGNFPGRFSGRQFSNSRSEMNVSTLELGDSALYLCASSLEGTETQYFGPGTRLLVL.

J is TRBJ1-6 and V is TRBV7-2; 9 nucleotides align to TRBD1. V lost 5 bases to trimming and J lost 9 bases; unmatched junction nucleotides: 8. In germline, CDR1 is SGHTA, CDR2 FQGNSA. The CDR3 runs 15 residues. The CDR3 loop reads CASSEGQGMSSPLHF. In DNA, the CDR3 is TGTGCCAGCAGCGAAGGACAGGGGATGAGTTCACCCCTCCACTTT.

There are a few counts of this clonotype. The chain carries TRBV25-1 and TRBJ2-7, with D maybe TRBD2 (7 bases). V lost 6 bases to trimming and J lost 3 bases, with 12 bases between them. There are 13 residues in the CDR3. Germline V gene lookup returns CDR1 MGHDK and CDR2 SYGVNS. This CDR3 reads CASSGEGVYEQYF. The CDR3 coding sequence is TGTGCCAGCAGCGGGGAGGGGGTCTACGAGCAGTACTTC.

This clonotype turned up a few times. J is TRBJ1-2 and V is TRBV20-1; D is unclear. CDR1 DFQATT and CDR2 SNEGSKA come from the germline V gene (reference sequence). Deletions cut 4 bases from V and 0 bases from J, with 12 bases between. CDR3 length equals 14 residues. The CDR3 DNA follows: TGCAGTGCTACGGGCCAGGCATCTAACTATGGCTACACCTTC. Its translation is CSATGQASNYGYTF.

This clonotype was counted between two and nine times. The CDR3, as DNA: TGCAGTGCTAGAGATAGGGCAGGGCCTAAGTATGGAAACACCATATATTTT. The encoded protein is CSARDRAGPKYGNTIYF. V is TRBV20-1 and J is TRBJ1-3, with D possibly TRBD1 on 5 matching bases. Deletions cut 0 bases from V and 3 bases from J, with 18 bases between. This CDR3 comprises 17 residues. Germline V gives CDR1 DFQATT, CDR2 SNEGSKA (reference sequence).

This clonotype has only a few counts. CDR3 DNA: TGCAGCGTTGTCCCCCAAGGAGAGGGAAACACCATATATTTT. Its translation is CSVVPQGEGNTIYF. This chain links TRBV29-1 with TRBJ1-3; D call uncertain. The CDR3 consists of 14 residues. Germline lookup yields CDR1 SQVTM and CDR2 ANQGSEA. The ends were cut back, 4 bases at V and 4 bases at J, with 14 bases in the middle.

The chain joins TRBV10-3 to TRBJ1-1; D is undetermined. The CDR3 is 13 amino acids. Trimming shortened V by 5 bases and J by 2 bases, and 9 bases separated the two germline ends. The germline CDR1 and CDR2 sequences are ENHRY and SYGVKD. In DNA form, the CDR3 reads TGTGCCATCAGTCCGTCGATTAACACTGAAGCTTTCTTT. It translates to CAISPSINTEAFF.

The J gene is TRBJ1-1, the V gene TRBV5-5; 7 nucleotides agree with TRBD1. Unmatched junction bases numbered 10, after V lost 3 bases and J lost 5 bases. This CDR3 has 15 residues. CDR1 and CDR2 from the germline V gene are SGHKS and YYEKEE (reference sequence). The CDR3 spells CASSSARTGETEAFF. Written as DNA, the CDR3 is TGTGCCAGCAGCTCCGCCAGAACAGGGGAGACTGAAGCTTTCTTT.

This clonotype was observed a few times. This rearrangement joins TRBV6-1 to TRBJ2-4; 10 bases agree with TRBD1. V lost 5 bases to trimming and J lost 0 bases; unmatched junction nucleotides: 10. Germline V lookup: CDR1 MNHNS, CDR2 SASEGT. The CDR3 runs to 18 residues. This CDR3 reads CASSPRTGGRLAKNIQYF. The CDR3 nucleotides read TGTGCCAGCAGTCCCCGGACAGGGGGGCGGTTAGCCAAAAACATTCAGTACTTC.

CDR3 sequence (DNA): TGTGCCAGCAGCTTAGCGGGAGGACGGATTAGCAATCAGCCCCAGCATTTT. It translates to CASSLAGGRISNQPQHF. V gene TRBV7-9 combines with J gene TRBJ1-5; D remains ambiguous. The germline CDR1 and CDR2 sequences are SEHNR and FQNEAQ (reference sequence). Trimming removed 0 bases from V and 0 bases from J, with 12 bases in between. The CDR3 is made up of 17 amino acids.

V and J are TRBV11-1 and TRBJ1-3; no clear D gene. Germline CDR1 is SGHAT and CDR2 is FQDESV (reference sequence). The CDR3 extends over 18 amino acids. The V end was cut by 4 bases, the J end by 1 base, with 20 bases between. The CDR3 is CASSSPTLPTASGNTIYF. The CDR3 nucleotides are TGTGCCAGCAGCTCACCCACTTTGCCGACGGCGTCTGGAAACACCATATATTTT.

On this clonotype: This may come from a read error, since a much larger clone is one base off. The chain recombines TRBV4-2 with TRBJ2-2; D is ambiguous. Germline V gene data show CDR1 as LGHNA and CDR2 as YNFKEQ. This CDR3 has 12 amino acids. The CDR3 is CAISPGVGELFF. DNA for the CDR3: TGTGCCATCAGCCCTGGTGTGGGGGAGCTGTTTTTT.

This clonotype was observed a few times. This chain connects TRBV4-1 to TRBJ1-2, with TRBD1 identical over 10 bases. V shed 0 bases, J shed 4 bases, and the junction held 5 bases outside the gene matches. CDR3 length: 16 amino acids. Germline lookup yields CDR1 MGHRA and CDR2 YSYEKL. The CDR3 region is CASSQDDRDRGYGYTF. In nucleotides, the CDR3 is TGCGCCAGCAGCCAAGACGACAGGGACAGGGGCTATGGCTACACCTTC.

This chain uses TRBV7-2 with TRBJ1-6; D unclear. Trimming stripped 5 bases from V and 9 bases from J, with 8 bases between. The CDR3 is made up of 12 amino acids. CDR1 and CDR2 from the germline V gene are SGHTA and FQGNSA. The CDR3 reads CASSPRGSPLHF. Written as DNA, the CDR3 is TGTGCCAGCAGCCCCCGGGGTTCACCCCTCCACTTT.

In DNA form, the CDR3 reads TGTGCCAGCAGCTTTTGGGGTCGCAATCAGCCCCAGCATTTT. It encodes CASSFWGRNQPQHF. The rearrangement joins TRBV5-6 to TRBJ1-5; no clear D gene. The V end was cut by 2 bases, the J end by 2 bases, with 8 bases between. Germline V gene sequence: CDR1 SGHDT, CDR2 YYEEEE. The CDR3 has 14 amino acids.

This clonotype was seen a few times. V and J are TRBV7-2 and TRBJ1-3, with a tentative D call TRBD1 (6 bases). This CDR3 has 15 residues. Germline loops: CDR1 SGHTA, CDR2 FQGNSA. Trimming removed 3 bases from V and 4 bases from J, with 13 bases in between. In DNA, the CDR3 is TGTGCCAGCAGCTTTTTTACAGGGTCAGGAAACACCATATATTTT. It is translated as CASSFFTGSGNTIYF.

There are a few counts of this clonotype. This rearrangement joins TRBV6-2 or TRBV6-3 to TRBJ2-5; 8 nucleotides agree with TRBD1. Germline CDR1 and CDR2: MNHEY and SVGEGT. The CDR3 spans 14 residues. The V gene end was trimmed by 7 bases and the J gene end by 5 bases; junction bases not matched to a gene: 9. The CDR3 loop reads CASNDRGLRETQYF. CDR3 coding DNA: TGTGCCAGCAATGACAGGGGATTGAGGGAGACCCAGTACTTC.

This clonotype was observed at least ten times. The chain employs TRBV6-2 or TRBV6-3 and TRBJ2-5; the D gene is possibly TRBD1 (6 bases). Looked up from germline, CDR1 is MNHEY and CDR2 is SVGEGT. This CDR3 spans 13 amino acids. The CDR3 spells CASHRDTQETQYF. The DNA of the CDR3 is TGTGCTTCACATCGGGACACCCAAGAGACCCAGTACTTC.

This chain links TRBV5-4 with TRBJ2-1; TRBD2 might be the D (6 bases). The V end was cut by 0 bases, the J end by 0 bases, with 13 bases between. The CDR3 sequence is 17 residues long. The germline V gene has CDR1 SGHNT and CDR2 YYREEE (reference sequence). CDR3 residues: CASSLGLAQSSYNEQFF. CDR3 sequence (DNA): TGTGCCAGCAGCTTGGGCCTAGCGCAAAGCTCCTACAATGAGCAGTTCTTC.

This clonotype is a singleton in its sample. This chain connects TRBV19 to TRBJ2-3, with D unresolved. V shed 6 bases and J shed 1 base, with 8 bases lying between them. This CDR3 region has 13 residues. Germline values: CDR1 LNHDA, CDR2 SQIVND (reference sequence). DNA for the CDR3: TGTGCCAGTAGGGACGGAGGCACAGATACGCAGTATTTT. Translating gives CASRDGGTDTQYF.

This clonotype has a single count. A read error may explain this, as a much larger clone is one base away. The V gene is TRBV4-3, the J gene TRBJ2-2; TRBD2 aligns across 8 bases. This CDR3 region has 16 residues. Germline trimming cut 5 bases from V and 0 bases from J; bases unmatched to any gene: 5. From germline, CDR1 is LGHNA and CDR2 YSLEER. CDR3 coding DNA: TGCGCCAGCAGCGGTCGGGGGGGGGCGAACACCGGGGAGCTGTTTTTT. It translates to CASSGRGGANTGELFF.

This clonotype was picked up a small number of times. The chain uses TRBV20-1 and TRBJ2-5; D is unclear. V was shortened by 4 bases and J by 5 bases, with 23 bases between the two germline ends. The CDR3 totals 16 residues. Germline assignment: CDR1 DFQATT and CDR2 SNEGSKA (reference sequence). The CDR3 region has the DNA TGCAGTGCTAACGACGTCGACATTTCAAGGGCGGAGACCCAGTACTTC. This gives the protein CSANDVDISRAETQYF.

This chain links TRBV7-2 with TRBJ2-2, with D perhaps matching TRBD1 or TRBD2 (5 bases each). The germline V gene encodes CDR1 SGHTA and CDR2 FQGNSA. V shed 3 bases and J shed 3 bases, with 14 bases lying between them. The length of the CDR3 is 16 residues. The DNA of the CDR3 is TGTGCCAGCAGCTTGGGACCCCGACTTCACACCGGGGAGCTGTTTTTT. As protein: CASSLGPRLHTGELFF.

This clonotype was picked up many times. V gene TRBV12-3 or TRBV12-4 combines with J gene TRBJ2-3; tentative D call: TRBD2 (7 bases). The CDR3 runs to 15 residues. Deletions cut 1 base from V and 11 bases from J, with 19 bases between. In DNA form, the CDR3 reads TGTGCCAGCAGTTTAGGGGGGGGCGACCACCTCGGGCAGTATTTT. Protein product: CASSLGGGDHLGQYF.

The rearrangement joins TRBV2 to TRBJ1-1; 11 bases align to TRBD1. Losses at the gene ends were 3 bases for V and 8 bases for J; bases not matched to a gene: 2. The CDR3 sequence is 13 residues long. The germline V gene has CDR1 SNHLY and CDR2 FYNNEI. CDR3 amino acids: CASSDRDRGEAFF. In DNA, the CDR3 is TGTGCCAGCAGTGACCGGGACAGGGGGGAAGCTTTCTTT.